The present T cell receptor beta chain was sequenced within a study of CD8 T cells in ankylosing spondylitis. This clonotype was seen repeatedly, ten times or more. Making use of molecular barcodes, quantitative 5'-RACE generated TCR beta libraries. TCRdb independently ran MiXCR on the 5' RACE reads; one entry per CDR3 protein. Of roughly 160,000 distinct CDR3 sequences in the sample, roughly 11% were seen once. Sequences were obtained from blood, either unsorted or a sorted T cell fraction (not recorded which). The source is a male donor with ankylosing spondylitis or in good health (not recorded which).

The CDR3 nucleotides read TGCGCCAGCAGCTTGCAAGCGGAGGAAAAACTGTTTTTT. Protein sequence: CASSLQAEEKLFF. The chain uses TRBV5-1 and TRBJ1-4; D not certain. CDR3 length: 13 amino acids. Germline CDR1 SGHRS, CDR2 YFSETQ. The V end was cut by 1 base, the J end by 8 bases, with 9 bases between.